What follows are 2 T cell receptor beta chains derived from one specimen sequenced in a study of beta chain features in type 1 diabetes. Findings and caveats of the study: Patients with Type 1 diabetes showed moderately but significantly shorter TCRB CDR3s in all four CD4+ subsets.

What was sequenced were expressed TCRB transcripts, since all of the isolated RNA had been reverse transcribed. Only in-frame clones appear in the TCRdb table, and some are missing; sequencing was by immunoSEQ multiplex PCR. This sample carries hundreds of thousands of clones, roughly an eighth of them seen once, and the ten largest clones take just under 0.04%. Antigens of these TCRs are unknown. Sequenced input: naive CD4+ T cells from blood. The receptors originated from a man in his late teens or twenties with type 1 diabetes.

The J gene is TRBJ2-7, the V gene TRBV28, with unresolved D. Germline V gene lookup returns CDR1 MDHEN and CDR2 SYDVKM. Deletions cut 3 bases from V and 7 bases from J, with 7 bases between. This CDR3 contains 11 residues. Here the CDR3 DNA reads TGTGCCAGCAGTTTTCTCCGAGAGCAGTACTTC. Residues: CASSFLREQYF.

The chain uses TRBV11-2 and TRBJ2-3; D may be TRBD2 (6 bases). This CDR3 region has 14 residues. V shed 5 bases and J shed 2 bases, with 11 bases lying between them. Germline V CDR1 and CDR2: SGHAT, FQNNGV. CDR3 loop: CASSRADYTDTQYF. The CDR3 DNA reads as TGTGCCAGCAGCAGGGCGGACTACACAGATACGCAGTATTTT.